This note documents a single T cell receptor beta chain sequence. The CDR3 runs 14 residues. In germline, CDR1 is KGHSH, CDR2 LQKENI. Trimming left V 0 bases short and J 10 bases short, with 16 bases between. The data derive from a study of cytomegalovirus exposure and HLA in healthy donors. It was with 60 Vbeta and 13 Jbeta primers that the PCR ran. The protocol was immunoSEQ multiplex PCR, while the TCRdb copy is restricted to in-frame clones and leaves out a portion. This table has 150,000 or so clones, 65% to 80% appearing once. This chain joins TRBV18 and TRBJ2-7, with a possible D match to TRBD2 (6 bases). This TCR came from a woman aged 45-59 years in good health and CMV-seropositive. The material sequenced was PBMCs. CDR3 residues: CASSPPENWGGQYF. CDR3 coding DNA: TGTGCCAGCTCACCACCGGAGAACTGGGGAGGCCAGTACTTC.